This paragraph reports one T cell receptor beta chain. The antigen remains undetermined. Cultured CD4+ T cell DNA underwent sequencing with the Oncomine TCR Beta short-read assay. MiXCR was run by TCRdb on the PCR reads, yielding one entry per CDR3 protein. Altogether fewer than 15,000 distinct CDR3 sequences are present, 65% to 75% being singletons, with the ten largest covering around 15%. The sample originates from a study of vaccination and CD4 T cells after COVID-19. The overall study: Each post-COVID sample was drawn after diagnosis, and the median interval was approximately 100 days (range 35 to 161). For post-vaccine samples, collection took place a median around 70 days after dose two, ranging from 14 to 241. Either a CEFX pool, an HIV-1 Nef pool, or no peptide was added to control cultures. Study-wide results and caveats: With convalescent patients, a median about 84% of reactive clones emerged solely after vaccination.

Noted treatment: approximately 9-day PBMC culture with coronavirus spike peptide pools or control peptides (ViraFEST assay). The CDR3 consists of 13 residues. Germline assignment: CDR1 MNHNS and CDR2 SASEGT. The junction had 3 bases not matched to a gene; V was cut back by 7 bases and J by 3 bases. The V and J genes are TRBV6-1 and TRBJ2-1; 7 nucleotides line up with TRBD2. The receptor's source is a human donor who had recovered from COVID-19. Source material: CD4+ T cells from blood, cultured in vitro. CDR3: CASKLANYNEQFF. The CDR3 coding sequence is TGTGCCAGCAAACTAGCGAACTACAATGAGCAGTTCTTC.